The 10 T cell receptor beta chains presented below share a single source sample, sequenced in a study of low-dose radiotherapy and immunotherapy resistance in tumors. First-strand cDNA relied on TRAV- and TRBV-specific primers spanning alpha and beta chains. Amplification, which lasted around 18 PCR cycles, used a constant-region primer and V-primer adapter to amplify TCRs. TCRdb redid the calling of the reads with MiXCR, one entry per CDR3 protein. The data show about 12,000 distinct CDR3 sequences, 76% seen once. Every receptor here comes from a human donor with advanced metastatic prostate, ovarian, gallbladder or colorectal cancer (not recorded which). This table probably holds off-target reads from a library built for another chain.

This clonotype occurred a few times. Relative to the germline gene, one junction end is altered; a read error may explain this. The chain has TRBV2 and TRBJ2-3; weak D call: TRBD2 (6 bases). This CDR3 is built from 13 residues. CDR1 SNHLY and CDR2 FYNNEI come from the germline V gene. Here the CDR3 DNA reads TGTGCCACCAGTGAGGACTACACAGATACGCAGTATTTT. Protein: CATSEDYTDTQYF.

V and J are TRBV6-2 or TRBV6-3 and TRBJ2-2, with TRBD2 identical over 16 bases. V trimming: 7 bases; J trimming: 4 bases; junction bases outside the gene matches: 6. CDR1 is MNHEY, CDR2 SVGEGT, per germline. The CDR3 loop spans 17 amino acids. CDR3 sequence: CASTGTSGRATTGELFF. CDR3 in DNA: TGTGCCAGCACCGGGACTAGCGGGAGGGCCACCACCGGGGAGCTGTTTTTT.

This clonotype was picked up a small number of times. The gene calls are TRBV9 and TRBJ2-2; no definite D call. Germline V gene data show CDR1 as SGDLS and CDR2 as YYNGEE. The length of the CDR3 is 13 residues. V lost 5 bases to trimming and J lost 3 bases, with 8 bases between them. CDR3 residues: CASRLDYTGELFF. CDR3 coding DNA: TGTGCCAGCAGATTGGATTACACCGGGGAGCTGTTTTTT.

The chain is built from TRBV10-3 and TRBJ2-5; D gene uncertain. CDR3 length: 13 amino acids. Germline CDR1 and CDR2: ENHRY and SYGVKD. V was clipped by 3 bases and J by 5 bases, with 10 bases between them. The CDR3 DNA reads as TGTGCCATCAGTGACGCCGGAGACGAGACCCAGTACTTC. It yields the protein CAISDAGDETQYF.

The chain carries TRBV7-2 and TRBJ2-6, with 7 nucleotides matching TRBD2. J was trimmed by 4 bases and V by 3 bases; bases with no gene match: 6. This CDR3 region has 16 residues. Germline CDR1 is SGHTA and CDR2 is FQGNSA. The CDR3 protein is CASSFLAGAGANVLTF. The CDR3 nucleotides are TGTGCCAGCAGCTTTTTGGCGGGAGCCGGGGCCAACGTCCTGACTTTC.

The gene calls are TRBV28 and TRBJ2-7; D is undetermined. V dropped 3 bases and J dropped 6 bases, with 6 bases sitting between them. Germline loops: CDR1 MDHEN, CDR2 SYDVKM. The CDR3 runs to 11 residues. CDR3 protein: CASSFIREQYF. The CDR3 DNA follows: TGTGCCAGCAGTTTTATCCGCGAGCAGTACTTC.

V is TRBV20-1 and J is TRBJ2-5, with TRBD2 identical over 12 bases. Germline CDR1 is DFQATT and CDR2 is SNEGSKA (reference sequence). V lost 3 bases and J lost 5; bases outside the gene matches: 4. This CDR3 spans 14 amino acids. The CDR3 DNA follows: TGCAGTGCTAGCCGGACTAGCGGGGCGGAGACCCAGTACTTC. This codes for CSASRTSGAETQYF.

The V call is TRBV7-2, the J call TRBJ2-2; perhaps TRBD1 as D (5 bases). The germline V gene encodes CDR1 SGHTA and CDR2 FQGNSA. The germline V and J ends were trimmed by 1 base and 1 base, with 7 bases remaining between them. The CDR3 runs 15 residues. CDR3 loop: CASSLGQMNTGELFF. CDR3 coding DNA: TGTGCCAGCAGCTTAGGACAGATGAACACCGGGGAGCTGTTTTTT.

The V and J genes are TRBV28 and TRBJ2-1; D is ambiguous. CDR1 and CDR2 from the germline V gene are MDHEN and SYDVKM. The CDR3 consists of 15 residues. V was clipped by 9 bases and J by 0 bases, with 15 bases between them. CDR3 loop: CASRAFSSSYNEQFF. In DNA form, the CDR3 reads TGTGCCAGTAGGGCCTTTTCAAGCTCCTACAATGAGCAGTTCTTC. The whole variable domain, filled in from reference TRBV28 and TRBJ2-1, reads DVKVTQSSRYLVKRTGEKVFLECVQDMDHENMFWYRQDPGLGLRLIYFSYDVKMKEKGDIPEGYSVSREKKERFSLILESASTNQTSMYLCASRAFSSSYNEQFFGPGTRLTVL.

The J gene is TRBJ2-4, the V gene TRBV4-3, with TRBD1 matching 9 bases. The ends lost 4 bases at V and 6 bases at J; junction bases unmatched: 10. This CDR3 has 16 residues. The germline gives CDR1 LGHNA, CDR2 YSLEER. CDR3 DNA sequence: TGCGCCAGCAGCCCGAGACAGGGGGAGGTAGGAAACATTCAGTACTTC. Translation: CASSPRQGEVGNIQYF.